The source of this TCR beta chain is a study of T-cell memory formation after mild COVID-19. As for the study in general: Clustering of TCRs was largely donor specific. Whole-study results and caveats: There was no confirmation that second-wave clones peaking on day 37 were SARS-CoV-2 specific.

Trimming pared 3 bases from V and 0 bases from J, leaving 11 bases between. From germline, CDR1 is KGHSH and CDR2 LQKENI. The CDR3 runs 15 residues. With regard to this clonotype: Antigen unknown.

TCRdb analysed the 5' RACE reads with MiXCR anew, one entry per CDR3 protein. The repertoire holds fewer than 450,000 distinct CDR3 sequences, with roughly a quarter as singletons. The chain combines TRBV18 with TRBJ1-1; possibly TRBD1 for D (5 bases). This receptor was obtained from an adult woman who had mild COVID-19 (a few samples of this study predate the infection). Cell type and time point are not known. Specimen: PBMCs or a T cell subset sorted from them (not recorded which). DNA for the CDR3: TGTGCCAGCTCACCGGACCGAGGGGTGAACACTGAAGCTTTCTTT. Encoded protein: CASSPDRGVNTEAFF.